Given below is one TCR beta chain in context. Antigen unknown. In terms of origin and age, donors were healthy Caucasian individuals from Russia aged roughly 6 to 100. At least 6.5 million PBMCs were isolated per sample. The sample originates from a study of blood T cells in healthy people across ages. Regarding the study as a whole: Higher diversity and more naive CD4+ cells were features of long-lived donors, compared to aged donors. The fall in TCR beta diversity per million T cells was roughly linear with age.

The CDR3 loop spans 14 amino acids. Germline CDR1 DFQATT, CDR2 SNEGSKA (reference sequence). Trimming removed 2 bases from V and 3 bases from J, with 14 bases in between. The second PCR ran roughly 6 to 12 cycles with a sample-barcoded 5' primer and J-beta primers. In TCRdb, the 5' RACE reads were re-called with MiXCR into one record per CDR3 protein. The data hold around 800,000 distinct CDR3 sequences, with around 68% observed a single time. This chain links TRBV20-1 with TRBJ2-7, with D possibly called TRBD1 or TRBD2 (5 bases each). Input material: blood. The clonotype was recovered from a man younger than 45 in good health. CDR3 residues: CSARSGRFDYEQYF. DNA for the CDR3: TGCAGTGCTAGATCGGGACGCTTTGACTACGAGCAGTACTTC.